This passage covers 8 T cell receptor beta chains from one sample sequenced in a study of PD-1 blockade in classical Hodgkin lymphoma. The table came from immunoSEQ multiplex PCR; TCRdb's copy has only in-frame clones and leaves some out. Of 70,000 to 80,000 clones in the sample, 90% to 95% were seen once. Each of the patients experienced relapse following autologous stem cell transplantation, and their brentuximab vedotin exposure differed. The sample consisted of peripheral blood mononuclear cells (PBMCs), taken at baseline. The receptors were gathered from a human donor with classical Hodgkin lymphoma.

V and J are TRBV5-4 and TRBJ1-1, with D possibly being TRBD1 (5 bases). Germline lookup yields CDR1 SGHNT and CDR2 YYREEE (reference sequence). Trimming stripped 5 bases from V and 4 bases from J, with 12 bases between. This CDR3 spans 13 amino acids. The CDR3 protein is CASRNWGGTEAFF. In DNA form, the CDR3 reads TGTGCCAGCAGGAATTGGGGGGGCACTGAAGCTTTCTTT.

This rearrangement joins TRBV5-4 to TRBJ2-3, with 7 bases aligning to TRBD2. Unmatched junction bases numbered 7, after V lost 1 base and J lost 5 bases. This CDR3 spans 15 amino acids. Germline CDR1 SGHNT, CDR2 YYREEE (reference sequence). DNA of the CDR3: TGTGCCAGCAGCTTGTCTGCGGGAGTGGGAGATACGCAGTATTTT. Protein: CASSLSAGVGDTQYF. Based on the CDR3 plus reference TRBV5-4 and TRBJ2-3, the full variable domain is ETGVTQSPTHLIKTRGQQVTLRCSSQSGHNTVSWYQQALGQGPQFIFQYYREEENGRGNFPPRFSGLQFPNYSSELNVNALELDDSALYLCASSLSAGVGDTQYFGPGTRLTVL.

V and J are TRBV14 and TRBJ2-5; possibly TRBD1 for D (5 bases). The germline gives CDR1 SGHDN, CDR2 FVKESK. The CDR3 covers 13 residues. Trimming pared 4 bases from V and 3 bases from J, leaving 9 bases between. CDR3 protein: CASSLRAKETQYF. CDR3 in DNA: TGTGCCAGCAGCCTCAGGGCTAAAGAGACCCAGTACTTC. The complete variable domain, with remaining parts taken from reference TRBV14 and TRBJ2-5, reads EAGVTQFPSHSVIEKGQTVTLRCDPISGHDNLYWYRRVMGKEIKFLLHFVKESKQDESGMPNNRFLAERTGGTYSTLKVQPAELEDSGVYFCASSLRAKETQYFGPGTRLLVL.

The chain recombines TRBV14 with TRBJ1-1, with D possibly TRBD1 on 6 matching bases. V was cut by 3 bases and J by 0 bases, with 14 bases left in between. CDR1 and CDR2 from the germline V gene are SGHDN and FVKESK. The CDR3 is 16 residues long. The DNA for the CDR3 is TGTGCCAGCAGCCACCCAGGACAGTCTATGAACACTGAAGCTTTCTTT. This sequence encodes CASSHPGQSMNTEAFF.

This chain connects TRBV7-8 to TRBJ2-3; 13 positions agree with TRBD2. Germline V gene data show CDR1 as SGHVS and CDR2 as FQNEAQ. Unmatched junction bases numbered 4, after V lost 1 base and J lost 3 bases. The CDR3 has 17 residues. The CDR3 DNA sequence: TGTGCCAGCAGCTTAGGACTAGCGGGGGGCTGGACAGATACGCAGTATTTT. Protein sequence: CASSLGLAGGWTDTQYF.

V and J are TRBV7-6 and TRBJ2-7; maybe TRBD2 (5 bases). The CDR3 extends over 14 amino acids. From germline, CDR1 is SGHVS and CDR2 FNYEAQ. The ends were cut back, 5 bases at V and 6 bases at J, with 17 bases in the middle. The CDR3 nucleotides read TGTGCCAGCAGCCCCGGACTTGGGTCTGGCGAGCAGTACTTC. Translation: CASSPGLGSGEQYF.

The genes are TRBV5-1 and TRBJ2-7; D might be TRBD1 (6 bases). The length of the CDR3 is 15 residues. The germline CDR1 and CDR2 sequences are SGHRS and YFSETQ. V lost 3 bases and J 2 bases, leaving 15 bases between the germline ends. CDR3 residues: CASSSGASAAYEQYF. In DNA form, the CDR3 reads TGCGCCAGCAGCTCAGGGGCGAGCGCAGCCTACGAGCAGTACTTC.

The chain links TRBV10-3 to TRBJ2-6; 8 positions agree with TRBD2. This CDR3 comprises 16 residues. Germline loops: CDR1 ENHRY, CDR2 SYGVKD. V gave up 10 bases and J gave up 0 bases; unmatched junction bases: 8. The CDR3 DNA reads as TGTGCCACCACTAGCGGCCCACTCTCTGGGGCCAACGTCCTGACTTTC. This encodes CATTSGPLSGANVLTF.